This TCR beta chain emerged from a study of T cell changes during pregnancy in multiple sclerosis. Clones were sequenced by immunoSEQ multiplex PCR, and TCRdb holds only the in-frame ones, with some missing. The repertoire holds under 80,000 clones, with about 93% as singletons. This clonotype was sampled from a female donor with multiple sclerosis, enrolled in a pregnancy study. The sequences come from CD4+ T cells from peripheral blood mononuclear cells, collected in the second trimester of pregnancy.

The CDR3 DNA reads as TGTGCCAGCAGCGTCTCCGTTGGCAGGGGGTCTTACGAGCAGTACTTC. It is translated as CASSVSVGRGSYEQYF. The chain couples TRBV27 to TRBJ2-7; TRBD1 aligns across 7 bases. CDR3 length: 16 amino acids. In germline, CDR1 is MNHEY, CDR2 SMNVEV (reference sequence). V lost 6 bases and J lost 4; bases outside the gene matches: 15.